Following are 21 T cell receptor beta chains from one sample sequenced in a study of T cells in Graves' hyperthyroidism and ophthalmopathy. Amplification targeted TCR beta CDR3 regions from RNA transcripts. The HTBI primer set drove a first-round RT-PCR of the TCR CDR3. TCRdb analysed the multiplex PCR reads with MiXCR anew, one entry per CDR3 protein. The table lists roughly 100,000 distinct CDR3 sequences, 47% of them singletons. The sequencing sample was made of blood. The receptors were gathered from a man aged 40-49 years with Graves' hyperthyroidism.

This clonotype was counted many times. The chain joins TRBV7-2 to TRBJ2-1, with 10 bases aligning to TRBD1. Losses at the gene ends were 4 bases for V and 10 bases for J; bases not matched to a gene: 19. This CDR3 is 18 amino acids long. The germline V gene encodes CDR1 SGHTA and CDR2 FQGNSA. CDR3 nucleotides: TGTGCCAGCAGCTCCCTAGGGACAGGGGTCTCTGGCGGAGCGGAGCAGTTCTTC. This translates into CASSSLGTGVSGGAEQFF.

For this clonotype: The junction differs from germline at one of its ends, possibly a read error. The chain couples TRBV7-2 to TRBJ2-7, with D perhaps TRBD1 or TRBD2 (7 bases each). The CDR3 consists of 14 residues. Germline loops: CDR1 SGHTA, CDR2 FQGNSA. This CDR3 is CACRRAGGGYEQYF. DNA of the CDR3: TGTGCCTGCAGGCGAGCAGGGGGGGGATACGAGCAGTACTTC.

The chain is built from TRBV29-1 and TRBJ1-2, with 10 bases fitting TRBD1. CDR3 length: 13 residues. Germline values: CDR1 SQVTM, CDR2 ANQGSEA. Losses at the gene ends were 4 bases for V and 8 bases for J; bases not matched to a gene: 7. The CDR3 region is CSVGQGAEGGYTF. DNA for the CDR3: TGCAGCGTTGGACAGGGGGCGGAGGGGGGCTACACCTTC.

The chain uses TRBV7-3 and TRBJ2-3; 8 positions agree with TRBD1. Germline lookup yields CDR1 SGHTA and CDR2 FQGTGA. Germline trimming cut 4 bases from V and 11 bases from J; bases unmatched to any gene: 17. This CDR3 region has 16 residues. As DNA, the CDR3 is TGTGCCAGCAGCTCCCAGGGGGCGGCGGCCTACAATGAGCAGTATTTT. The encoded protein is CASSSQGAAAYNEQYF. The whole variable domain, remainder taken from reference TRBV7-3 and TRBJ2-3, is GAGVSQTPSNKVTEKGKYVELRCDPISGHTALYWYRQSLGQGPEFLIYFQGTGAADDSGLPNDRFFAVRPEGSVSTLKIQRTERGDSAVYLCASSSQGAAAYNEQYFGPGTRLTVL.

The chain couples TRBV20-1 to TRBJ2-5; D possibly matches TRBD1 or TRBD2 (6 bases each). CDR1 DFQATT and CDR2 SNEGSKA come from the germline V gene (reference sequence). Trimming pared 3 bases from V and 8 bases from J, leaving 16 bases between. The CDR3 covers 13 residues. CDR3 nucleotide sequence: TGCAGTGCTAGTAGGGGGAGGAGGGACACCCAGTACTTC. Translated: CSASRGRRDTQYF.

The chain uses TRBV14 and TRBJ2-6; no clear D. V shed 1 base and J shed 0 bases, with 13 bases lying between them. The CDR3 sequence is 18 residues long. Germline CDR1 SGHDN, CDR2 FVKESK. The CDR3 here is CASSQGHGLHSGANVLTF. DNA for the CDR3: TGTGCCAGCAGCCAAGGGCACGGGCTCCACTCTGGGGCCAACGTCCTGACTTTC.

This clonotype was detected many times. J is TRBJ2-2 and V is TRBV2; 10 bases are a match to TRBD1. Per the germline V gene, CDR1 is SNHLY and CDR2 is FYNNEI. The CDR3 spans 15 residues. After removal of 8 bases from V and 9 bases from J, the junction contained 12 bases not matched to a gene. In DNA, the CDR3 is TGTGCCAGCCGCCCCGGGACAGGGGAAATCCGGGAGCTGTTTTTT. As protein: CASRPGTGEIRELFF.

The table lists this clonotype with a count of one. The rearrangement joins TRBV7-9 to TRBJ2-1; no clear D gene. The CDR3 covers 18 residues. The V end lost 2 bases, the J end lost 3 bases, and 20 bases lay between the germline ends. Germline V gives CDR1 SEHNR, CDR2 FQNEAQ (reference sequence). This CDR3 is CASSLNPPFFLSYNEQFF. DNA for the CDR3: TGTGCCAGCAGCTTAAACCCCCCGTTTTTTCTCAGCTACAATGAGCAGTTCTTC.

The chain has TRBV10-3 and TRBJ1-1; 8 nucleotides align to TRBD1. Germline V CDR1 and CDR2: ENHRY, SYGVKD. Unmatched junction bases numbered 5, after V lost 4 bases and J lost 4 bases. CDR3 length equals 14 residues. The CDR3 is CAISAGTGITEAFF. The CDR3 coding sequence is TGTGCCATCAGTGCCGGGACAGGCATCACTGAAGCTTTCTTT.

This clonotype was seen repeatedly, ten times or more. V and J are TRBV28 and TRBJ2-7, with D perhaps TRBD1 (6 bases). The germline CDR1 and CDR2 sequences are MDHEN and SYDVKM. The germline V and J ends were trimmed by 6 bases and 1 base, with 7 bases remaining between them. This CDR3 is built from 12 residues. CDR3: CASRQGSYEQYF. Here the CDR3 DNA reads TGTGCCAGCAGGCAGGGGTCCTACGAGCAGTACTTC.

As DNA, the CDR3 is TGTGCCACCAGGGTCATGCAGACTTCACAGCCCCAGCATTTT. It translates to CATRVMQTSQPQHF. The chain links TRBV24-1 to TRBJ1-5; D remains ambiguous. This CDR3 is 14 amino acids long. The germline V gene encodes CDR1 KGHDR and CDR2 SFDVKD. V was trimmed by 7 bases and J by 7 bases, leaving 16 bases between them.

The chain employs TRBV24-1 and TRBJ1-1; tentative D call: TRBD1 (6 bases). CDR1 is KGHDR and CDR2 is SFDVKD in the germline V gene. V shed 3 bases and J shed 10 bases, with 14 bases lying between them. The CDR3 covers 13 residues. The CDR3 nucleotides read TGTGCCACCAGTGATGGGATAACAGGGAGAGCTTTCTTT. It is translated as CATSDGITGRAFF.

Many counts were recorded for this clonotype. This chain links TRBV6-6 with TRBJ2-1, with TRBD1 identical over 7 bases. V lost 6 bases and J lost 8; bases outside the gene matches: 4. Germline values: CDR1 MNHNY, CDR2 SVGAGI (reference sequence). The CDR3 has 12 amino acids. For the CDR3, the DNA is TGTGCCAGCAGCGACAGGGTCCATGAGCAGTTCTTC. Translated: CASSDRVHEQFF.

There are many counts of this clonotype. The chain links TRBV20-1 to TRBJ1-5; D perhaps matches TRBD1 (6 bases). CDR3 size: 15 residues. V was trimmed by 0 bases and J by 5 bases, leaving 14 bases between them. CDR1 DFQATT and CDR2 SNEGSKA come from the germline V gene (reference sequence). This CDR3 reads CSARDTRGMYQPQHF. The CDR3 DNA reads as TGCAGTGCTAGAGATACCAGGGGAATGTATCAGCCCCAGCATTTT.

This clonotype was counted at least ten times. The J gene is TRBJ2-1, the V gene TRBV13; no reliable D call. Germline-derived CDR1 and CDR2 are PRHDT and FYEKMQ (reference sequence). CDR3 size: 13 residues. Trimming cost V 5 bases and J 9 bases, with 14 bases left between them. CDR3 residues: CASSTWMLAEQFF. The CDR3 nucleotides read TGTGCCAGCAGCACATGGATGTTGGCTGAGCAGTTCTTC.

The chain employs TRBV30 and TRBJ1-6; 10 bases align to TRBD1. The J segment lost 10 bases and the V segment lost 1 base, leaving 7 bases of the junction unmatched. This CDR3 comprises 15 residues. Looked up from germline, CDR1 is GTSNPN and CDR2 is SVGIG (reference sequence). The CDR3 here is CAWSDRGQGKSPLHF. For the CDR3, the DNA is TGTGCCTGGAGTGACAGGGGACAGGGGAAATCACCCCTCCACTTT.

This clonotype was seen many times. This chain links TRBV7-2 with TRBJ2-1; 7 bases map to TRBD1. Germline V gene lookup returns CDR1 SGHTA and CDR2 FQGNSA. The V and J ends lost 5 bases and 7 bases, in that order; junction bases with no gene match: 11. CDR3 length: 15 amino acids. CDR3 in DNA: TGTGCCAGCAGCCTAGGGACAGTGGGCAATAATGAGCAGTTCTTC. It yields the protein CASSLGTVGNNEQFF.

This clonotype has a count of ten or more. The chain is built from TRBV6-5 and TRBJ2-1; 12 bases match TRBD2. J lost 3 bases, V lost 5 bases, and 8 bases had no gene match. The CDR3 length is 17 residues. Germline V gives CDR1 MNHEY, CDR2 SVGAGI. The CDR3 DNA is TGTGCCAGCAGTCAAACTGGACTAGCGGGAAACTACAATGAGCAGTTCTTC. Protein sequence: CASSQTGLAGNYNEQFF.

V usage is TRBV2 and J usage is TRBJ1-6; TRBD1 agrees at 7 bases. The CDR3 covers 13 residues. Looked up from germline, CDR1 is SNHLY and CDR2 is FYNNEI. Trimming cost V 8 bases and J 7 bases; bases outside gene matches: 5. Here the CDR3 DNA reads TGTGCCAGCCGGACAGGCGGCAATTCACCCCTCCACTTT. It specifies CASRTGGNSPLHF.

This clonotype was counted at least ten times. This chain links TRBV6-5 with TRBJ2-2; D is possibly TRBD1 (6 bases). V was trimmed by 6 bases and J by 2 bases, leaving 10 bases between them. The germline V gene has CDR1 MNHEY and CDR2 SVGAGI. CDR3 length equals 14 residues. The CDR3 sequence: CASRTGTNTGELFF. The CDR3 nucleotides are TGTGCCAGCAGAACCGGGACAAACACCGGGGAGCTGTTTTTT.

There are many counts of this clonotype. This chain connects TRBV6-2 or TRBV6-3 to TRBJ2-3; D gene ambiguous. The CDR3 is made up of 12 amino acids. Between the trimmed V and J ends, which lost 7 bases and 2 bases, there was a span of 7 bases. Germline lookup yields CDR1 MNHEY and CDR2 SVGEGT. This CDR3 reads CASNEVTDTQYF. The CDR3 bases are TGTGCCAGCAACGAGGTCACAGATACGCAGTATTTT.